Shown below are 22 T cell receptor beta chains from a single sample sequenced in a study of metastatic and nonmetastatic thyroid tumors. TCRdb re-analyzed the PCR reads using MiXCR. The sample contains about 6,000 clones, about 16% of which appear only once. All patients reached thyroid surgery having received no treatment beforehand. Material: tumor tissue. The receptors originated from a male donor with papillary thyroid cancer or a benign thyroid nodule (not recorded which). Some clones in this sample may be carry-over from other donors' samples.

This clone counts as medium-sized. This chain joins TRBV13 and TRBJ2-7, with 7 bases aligning to TRBD1. This CDR3 is built from 14 residues. From germline, CDR1 is PRHDT and CDR2 FYEKMQ (reference sequence). V shed 5 bases, J shed 2 bases, and the junction held 6 bases outside the gene matches. The CDR3 nucleotides are TGTGCCAGCAGCCTTAGGACAGGAGCCTACGAGCAGTACTTC. Its protein is CASSLRTGAYEQYF.

This clone is medium-sized. The chain combines TRBV2 with TRBJ2-2; D is undetermined. Germline V gene lookup returns CDR1 SNHLY and CDR2 FYNNEI. The V end was cut by 7 bases, the J end by 4 bases, with 13 bases between. The CDR3 contains 14 residues. CDR3 protein: CASKANLATGELFF. The CDR3 DNA follows: TGTGCCAGCAAGGCCAACTTGGCCACCGGGGAGCTGTTTTTT.

By sample fraction, this clone is medium-sized. The chain links TRBV27 to TRBJ2-3; no clear D. This CDR3 has 14 amino acids. V was clipped by 1 base and J by 1 base, with 6 bases between them. Germline CDR1 and CDR2: MNHEY and SMNVEV (reference sequence). The CDR3 DNA sequence: TGTGCCAGCAGTTTATACCCGGGCACAGATACGCAGTATTTT. Translating it yields CASSLYPGTDTQYF.

The chain carries TRBV3-1 and TRBJ2-4; D possibly uses TRBD1 or TRBD2 (6 bases each). Trimming took 0 bases from V and 0 from J, leaving 12 bases between them. CDR3 length equals 17 residues. CDR1 and CDR2 (germline): LGHDT, YNNKEL (reference sequence). CDR3 nucleotide sequence: TGTGCCAGCAGCCAAGAGGGGGGCTGGATAGCCAAAAACATTCAGTACTTC. Its protein product is CASSQEGGWIAKNIQYF.

Within the sample, this clone is medium-sized (0.01 to 0.1%). The chain employs TRBV7-2 and TRBJ2-7; 8 positions match TRBD1. Germline loops: CDR1 SGHTA, CDR2 FQGNSA. The CDR3 loop spans 13 amino acids. J gave up 6 bases and V 4 bases, and 5 bases lay outside the gene matches. As DNA, the CDR3 is TGTGCCAGCAGCTCAGTCACAGGGGGCGAGCAGTACTTC. This codes for CASSSVTGGEQYF.

This clone showed up many times. The chain is built from TRBV18 and TRBJ2-7; D gene uncertain. With 2 bases removed from V and 3 bases from J, the gap between germline ends came to 8 bases. The CDR3 totals 13 residues. The germline gives CDR1 KGHSH, CDR2 LQKENI. The CDR3 DNA reads TGTGCCAGCTCACCAGTCCAGGTCTACGAGCAGTACTTC. This sequence encodes CASSPVQVYEQYF.

By proportion, this clone is medium-sized. The V and J genes are TRBV6-9 and TRBJ2-5; the D is unclear. V lost 2 bases and J lost 1, with 8 bases in between. Germline V gene sequence: CDR1 MNHGY, CDR2 SVAAGI. CDR3 length equals 14 residues. The CDR3 nucleotides read TGTGCCAGCAGTTATAGTAGGATCCAAGAGACCCAGTACTTC. Its translation: CASSYSRIQETQYF.

Many counts were recorded for this clone. In DNA form, the CDR3 reads TGTGCCAGCAGTGAAGTACAGGTACTAGCCAAAAACATTCAGTACTTC. Amino acids: CASSEVQVLAKNIQYF. V and J are TRBV2 and TRBJ2-4, with D perhaps matching TRBD1 (5 bases). Germline V lookup: CDR1 SNHLY, CDR2 FYNNEI. This CDR3 has 16 amino acids. V was pared by 1 base and J by 0 bases, with 10 bases between. Full variable domain (outside the CDR3, taken from reference TRBV2 and TRBJ2-4): EPEVTQTPSHQVTQMGQEVILRCVPISNHLYFYWYRQILGQKVEFLVSFYNNEISEKSEIFDDQFSVERPDGSNFTLKIRSTKLEDSAMYFCASSEVQVLAKNIQYFGAGTRLSVL.

This clone is termed medium-sized. J is TRBJ1-3 and V is TRBV28, with D tentatively TRBD1 (5 bases). The CDR3 has 15 amino acids. Germline assignment: CDR1 MDHEN and CDR2 SYDVKM. The V gene lost 6 bases and the J gene lost 2 bases, with 14 bases spanning the gap. CDR3 in DNA: TGTGCCAGCAGCTCCTTTTGGGGCCCTGGAAACACCATATATTTT. It yields the protein CASSSFWGPGNTIYF.

V usage is TRBV12-3 or TRBV12-4 and J usage is TRBJ2-2; 9 bases fit TRBD2. The CDR3 is 14 residues long. The V segment lost 6 bases and the J segment 5 bases; nucleotides outside the gene matches: 4. The CDR3: CASRRAGGTGELFF. In DNA form, the CDR3 reads TGTGCCAGCAGGCGAGCGGGGGGTACCGGGGAGCTGTTTTTT.

This chain links TRBV7-9 with TRBJ2-1; tentative D call: TRBD1 (6 bases). The germline V gene has CDR1 SEHNR and CDR2 FQNEAQ (reference sequence). The CDR3 has 14 residues. Trimming pared 4 bases from V and 7 bases from J, leaving 14 bases between. The CDR3 region is CASSSTRGKNEQFF. The CDR3 DNA sequence: TGTGCCAGCAGCTCCACGAGGGGGAAGAATGAGCAGTTCTTC. Combining the CDR3 with reference TRBV7-9 and TRBJ2-1 gives the whole variable domain DTGVSQNPRHKITKRGQNVTFRCDPISEHNRLYWYRQTLGQGPEFLTYFQNEAQLEKSRLLSDRFSAERPKGSFSTLEIQRTEQGDSAMYLCASSSTRGKNEQFFGPGTRLTVL.

This clone was recorded a few times. At one end the junction does not follow the germline gene, possibly because of a read error. The rearrangement joins TRBV2 to TRBJ2-3, with D possibly being TRBD1 (5 bases). The CDR3 sequence is 12 residues long. Germline values: CDR1 SNHLY, CDR2 FYNNEI. DNA of the CDR3: TGTGCCAGCACCTTCAGGGCAGAGACGCAGTATTTT. This gives the protein CASTFRAETQYF.

The chain recombines TRBV7-2 with TRBJ2-7; maybe TRBD2 (6 bases). Trimming took 4 bases from V and 0 from J, leaving 10 bases between them. The CDR3 is 14 amino acids. Per the germline V gene, CDR1 is SGHTA and CDR2 is FQGNSA. CDR3 protein: CASSSGLISYEQYF. The CDR3 bases are TGTGCCAGCAGCTCGGGACTTATCTCCTACGAGCAGTACTTC.

This clone was found a few times. This likely comes from a read error, as the CDR3 has no conserved phenylalanine or tryptophan at its end. The chain is built from TRBV28 and TRBJ1-5; tentative D call: TRBD1 (5 bases). Germline loops: CDR1 MDHEN, CDR2 SYDVKM. This CDR3 comprises 18 residues. The V and J ends lost 6 bases and 7 bases respectively, with 28 bases between them. This CDR3 reads CASSRGWRTWGADQPQHL. The CDR3 bases are TGTGCCAGCAGCCGAGGATGGCGGACATGGGGCGCGGACCAGCCCCAGCATCTT.

The chain uses TRBV12-5 and TRBJ1-1, with D hard to call. V lost 7 bases and J lost 1, with 13 bases in between. The CDR3 has 14 residues. Germline V gene sequence: CDR1 LGHNT, CDR2 FRNRAP. In nucleotides, the CDR3 is TGTGCTAGTGCGGGCCAGATGGGGAACACTGAAGCTTTCTTT. Translation gives CASAGQMGNTEAFF.

The chain recombines TRBV11-2 with TRBJ2-2; D possibly corresponds to TRBD2 (5 bases). V shed 2 bases and J shed 7 bases, with 8 bases lying between them. The CDR3 runs to 13 residues. From germline, CDR1 is SGHAT and CDR2 FQNNGV. This CDR3 is CASSLMEVGELFF. In DNA, the CDR3 is TGTGCCAGCAGCTTAATGGAGGTCGGGGAGCTGTTTTTT.

The table lists this clone with many counts. V gene TRBV4-1 combines with J gene TRBJ2-3; D gene ambiguous. The V end lost 1 base, the J end lost 6 bases, and 11 bases lay between the germline ends. Germline-derived CDR1 and CDR2 are MGHRA and YSYEKL. The CDR3 loop spans 14 amino acids. This CDR3 is CASSQGTAPDTQYF. CDR3 DNA sequence: TGCGCCAGCAGCCAAGGGACGGCCCCCGATACGCAGTATTTT.

Judged by abundance, this clone is medium-sized. V and J are TRBV24-1 and TRBJ2-3; D is unresolved. Germline loops: CDR1 KGHDR, CDR2 SFDVKD. This CDR3 is 12 amino acids long. The V end was cut by 4 bases, the J end by 6 bases, with 7 bases between. The CDR3 region is CATSDLLDTQYF. Here the CDR3 DNA reads TGTGCCACCAGTGACTTACTGGATACGCAGTATTTT.

This clone is categorized as medium-sized. V is TRBV20-1 and J is TRBJ2-7; a weak D match, TRBD2 (5 bases). V was trimmed by 6 bases and J by 3 bases, leaving 18 bases between them. The CDR3 runs to 14 residues. Germline lookup yields CDR1 DFQATT and CDR2 SNEGSKA (reference sequence). The CDR3 spells CSAISFRGFYEQYF. The CDR3 DNA follows: TGCAGTGCCATCTCGTTTCGGGGTTTCTACGAGCAGTACTTC.

This clone appeared many times. This chain's CDR3 is CAWTQANGNTIYF. As DNA, the CDR3 is TGTGCCTGGACTCAGGCGAATGGAAACACCATATATTTT. This chain links TRBV30 with TRBJ1-3, with D unresolved. Trimming stripped 4 bases from V and 3 bases from J, with 10 bases between. CDR1 and CDR2 (germline): GTSNPN, SVGIG (reference sequence). This CDR3 spans 13 amino acids.

J is TRBJ1-1 and V is TRBV28; a weak D match, TRBD1 (6 bases). V lost 7 bases and J lost 3, with 12 bases in between. CDR3 length: 13 residues. Per germline, CDR1 MDHEN and CDR2 SYDVKM. This CDR3 is CASKLAGDTEAFF. CDR3 nucleotide sequence: TGTGCCAGCAAACTTGCAGGGGACACTGAAGCTTTCTTT.

A few counts support this clone. This may arise from a read error, as a much more abundant clone is one base away. The limits of the CDR3 on the DNA are not certain, so only TCRdb's listed CDR3 is given. The chain combines TRBV7-5 with TRBJ2-3; the table gives TRBD1 as D, unverified against the DNA. TRBV7-5 corresponds to a pseudogene. The CDR3 has 20 residues if both end residues are counted. CDR3 protein: CISVPAASKPGTGSTDAQYF.